The entry below describes one TCR beta chain. Next came a second PCR, run for about 7 to 12 cycles, which used a sample-barcoded 5' primer along with a J-beta primer mix. All cDNA molecules were each tagged by a template-switch adaptor with 12 random nucleotides. TCRdb used MiXCR to reprocess the 5' RACE reads, holding one entry per CDR3 protein. The sample carries about 730,000 distinct CDR3 sequences, 35% to 45% recorded once. This specimen belongs to a study of blood T cells in healthy people across ages. CDR1 is DFQATT and CDR2 is SNEGSKA in the germline V gene (reference sequence). This CDR3 has 15 amino acids.

The rearrangement joins TRBV20-1 to TRBJ2-7; no clear D gene. The J call may be faulty, since TRBJ2-5 better matches the DNA end. Material: blood. The source is an older woman in good health. CDR3 DNA sequence: TGCAGTGCTAGAGGGGCCTTGAAGGGACAAGAGACCCAGTACTTC. This sequence encodes CSARGALKGQETQYF.